Given below is one TCR beta chain in context. No antigen is known for it. The same CDR3 arises from other DNA sequences in this sample as well. The data stem from a study of shared clonotypes between healthy human individuals. Germline V gene lookup returns CDR1 MNHNS and CDR2 SASEGT. CDR3 length: 13 residues. With 2 bases removed from V and 4 bases from J, the gap between germline ends came to 8 bases. Each cell subset's genomic DNA was divided evenly among several immunoSEQ plates. Measured with immunoSEQ multiplex PCR; TCRdb has only the in-frame clones, and not every one. The sample shows roughly 2 million clones, about 95% of them seen only once. Whole-study findings and limits: The donor pool, a small one, limited the genetic and exposure-history diversity represented. Relative to clonotypes present in all four donors, those not shared had lower generation probabilities.

The chain links TRBV6-1 to TRBJ1-2; tentatively, D is TRBD1 (5 bases). Sequenced: naive CD4+ T cells sorted from blood. Subset: CD45RA+ positively selected. This sequence originates from a young man in good health. The DNA of the CDR3 is TGTGCCAGCAGTGAACGGGGGGGCTATGGCTACACCTTC. Translated: CASSERGGYGYTF.